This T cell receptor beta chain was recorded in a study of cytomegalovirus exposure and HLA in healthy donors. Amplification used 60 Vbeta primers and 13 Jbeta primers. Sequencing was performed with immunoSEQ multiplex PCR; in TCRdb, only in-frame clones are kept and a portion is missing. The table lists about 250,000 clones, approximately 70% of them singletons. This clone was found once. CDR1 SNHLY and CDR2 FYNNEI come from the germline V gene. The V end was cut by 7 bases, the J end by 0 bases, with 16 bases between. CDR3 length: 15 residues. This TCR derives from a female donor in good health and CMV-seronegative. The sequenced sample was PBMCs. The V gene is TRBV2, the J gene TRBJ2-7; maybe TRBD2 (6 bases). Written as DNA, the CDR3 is TGTGCCAGCATAGGTAGCGGATACAGCTCCTACGAGCAGTACTTC. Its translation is CASIGSGYSSYEQYF.